This T cell receptor beta chain comes out of a study of identifying expanded T cells in peripheral blood (dated by TCRdb to the late 2010s). Regarding the complete study: Technical replicates were generated by sequencing separate aliquots of the same genomic DNA pool, with four replicates compared pairwise.

The paper's findings and limits, for the study overall: The beta-binomial model significantly reduced the number of clones called differentially abundant and the false-positive rate across all healthy-donor time intervals. The binomial model flagged about 1.1 differentially abundant clones between technical replicates but 15 to 17 over about 2 weeks and around 19 over around four weeks. Variance in clone template counts between roughly two-week samples significantly increased with total template count across all healthy donors. It was expected by the authors that biological variance in healthy repertoires might increase further over much longer intervals, such as months to years.

TCRbeta CDR3 regions were profiled by bias-controlled multiplex PCR amplification of genomic DNA with the immunoSEQ Assay. The study's own analysis went as follows. The absolute abundance of each unique TCRbeta CDR3 region was quantified after sequences were collapsed and filtered. Differential abundance was tested with a binomial (Fisher-equivalent) model and with a beta-binomial model adding time-dependent variance fitted from healthy donors. Any clone with fewer than 5 combined templates was excluded, and a clone was called differentially abundant if its Benjamini-Hochberg FDR was below 0.01. The form v = (b*log(k)+a)^2 was used to model beta-binomial variance as a function of total template count across the two samples. TCRdb mirrors the immuneACCESS table, restricted to in-frame sequences. Some clones are absent from its copies; in checked studies, under half trace to an unresolved V gene, and the reason for the others is unknown. The V and J calls and the clone size are those of that table, but D and trimming were determined from the DNA. In this sample the table shows some 100,000 clones, 88% of which occur a single time. Roughly 7.6% of the sample is taken by the ten largest.

Turning to this clone: Its antigen remains unidentified. There are no base qualities to consult, and no much larger clone falls within one base.

CDR1 and CDR2 are read off the germline V gene as MGHDK and SYGVNS. The CDR3 runs 13 residues from the cysteine to the phenylalanine. Of the read, only the CDR3 DNA is kept; its 39 bases are in frame from base 1. The trim is 2 bases for V and 6 bases for J, with a gap of 10 bases between the germline ends. No immune events such as infections were documented for the healthy donors during the collection period. Healthy-donor blood repertoires served as a training cohort to calibrate time-dependent variance in a beta-binomial model of T-cell clone differential abundance. There were some ten healthy donors in the training cohort, of whom 3 were female and 7 were male. Donor ages ranged from about 25 to 70 years, with an average of roughly 47 years. Obtained from a commercial supplier, whole blood was collected from each healthy donor at three time points set around two weeks apart. For immunosequencing, genomic DNA was extracted from whole blood that had not been sorted.

The sequence was collected from a person between 18 and 75 years old in good health. The material sequenced was blood. Recombination connected TRBV25-1 to TRBJ1-1; TRBD1 might be the D gene, on 5 matching bases. The nucleotide sequence is given as TGTGCCAGCAGTGAACAGGGTAACGCTGAAGCTTTCTTT. Its amino acids are CASSEQGNAEAFF.